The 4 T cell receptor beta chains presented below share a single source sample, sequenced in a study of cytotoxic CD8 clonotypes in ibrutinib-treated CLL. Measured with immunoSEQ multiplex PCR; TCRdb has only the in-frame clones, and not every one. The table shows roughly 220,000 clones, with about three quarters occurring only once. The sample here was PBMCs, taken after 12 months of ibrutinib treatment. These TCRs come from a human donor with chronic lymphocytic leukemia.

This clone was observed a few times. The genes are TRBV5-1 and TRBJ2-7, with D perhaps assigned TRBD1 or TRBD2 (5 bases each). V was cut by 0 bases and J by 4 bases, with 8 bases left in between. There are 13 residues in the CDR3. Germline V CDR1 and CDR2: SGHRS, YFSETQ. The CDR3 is CASSLGREYEQYF. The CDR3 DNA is TGCGCCAGCAGCTTGGGCAGGGAGTACGAGCAGTACTTC.

CDR3 nucleotide sequence: TGTGCCAGCAGTGAAACGGGGTTACGGGCTGGCTACACCTTC. It codes for CASSETGLRAGYTF. The genes are TRBV6-1 and TRBJ1-2; D call uncertain. This CDR3 is 14 amino acids long. The germline V and J ends were trimmed by 2 bases and 7 bases, with 14 bases remaining between them. The germline V gene has CDR1 MNHNS and CDR2 SASEGT.

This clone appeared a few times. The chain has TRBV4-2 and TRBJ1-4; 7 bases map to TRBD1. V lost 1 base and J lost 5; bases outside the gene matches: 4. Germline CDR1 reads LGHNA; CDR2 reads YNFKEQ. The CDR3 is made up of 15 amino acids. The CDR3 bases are TGTGCCAGCAGCCAAGGACAGGGAGGAAATGAAAAACTGTTTTTT. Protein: CASSQGQGGNEKLFF.

The CDR3: CASSSTSNDEQFF. The CDR3 DNA reads as TGTGCCAGCAGTTCTACTAGCAACGATGAGCAGTTCTTC. This chain connects TRBV28 to TRBJ2-1, with D perhaps matching TRBD2 (6 bases). Trimming left V 4 bases short and J 8 bases short, with 12 bases between. Germline V CDR1 and CDR2: MDHEN, SYDVKM. This CDR3 has 13 amino acids.